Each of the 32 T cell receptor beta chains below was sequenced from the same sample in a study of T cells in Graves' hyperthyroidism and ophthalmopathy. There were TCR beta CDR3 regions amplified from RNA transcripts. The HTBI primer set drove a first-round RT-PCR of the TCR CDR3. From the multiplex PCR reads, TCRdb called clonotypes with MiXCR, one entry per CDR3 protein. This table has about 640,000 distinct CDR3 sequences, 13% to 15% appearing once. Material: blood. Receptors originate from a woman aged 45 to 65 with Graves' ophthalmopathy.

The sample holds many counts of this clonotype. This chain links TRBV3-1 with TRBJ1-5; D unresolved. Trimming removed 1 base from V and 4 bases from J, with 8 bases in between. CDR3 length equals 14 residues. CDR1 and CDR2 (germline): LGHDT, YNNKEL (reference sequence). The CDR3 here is CASSQGQRNQPQHF. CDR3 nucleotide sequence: TGTGCCAGCAGCCAAGGTCAGAGAAATCAGCCCCAGCATTTT.

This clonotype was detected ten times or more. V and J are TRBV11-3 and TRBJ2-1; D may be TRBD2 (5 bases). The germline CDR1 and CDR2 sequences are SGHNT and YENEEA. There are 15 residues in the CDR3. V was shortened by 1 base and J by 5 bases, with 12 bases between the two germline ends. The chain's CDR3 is CASSLGGPENNEQFF. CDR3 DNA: TGTGCCAGCAGCTTAGGAGGGCCGGAAAACAATGAGCAGTTCTTC.

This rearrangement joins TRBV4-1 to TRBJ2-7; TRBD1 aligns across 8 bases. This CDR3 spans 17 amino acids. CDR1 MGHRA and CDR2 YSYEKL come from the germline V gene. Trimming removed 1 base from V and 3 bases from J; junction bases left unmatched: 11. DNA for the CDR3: TGCGCCAGCAGCCAAGTAGGGGCAGGGGGCGCGGACTACGAGCAGTACTTC. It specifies CASSQVGAGGADYEQYF.

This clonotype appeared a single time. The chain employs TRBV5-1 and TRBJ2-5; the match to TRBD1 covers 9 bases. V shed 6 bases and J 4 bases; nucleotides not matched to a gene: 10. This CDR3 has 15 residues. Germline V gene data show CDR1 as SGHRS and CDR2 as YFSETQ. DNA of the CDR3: TGCGCCAGCACGAACTTCGGGGACAGGGCAGAGACCCAGTACTTC. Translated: CASTNFGDRAETQYF.

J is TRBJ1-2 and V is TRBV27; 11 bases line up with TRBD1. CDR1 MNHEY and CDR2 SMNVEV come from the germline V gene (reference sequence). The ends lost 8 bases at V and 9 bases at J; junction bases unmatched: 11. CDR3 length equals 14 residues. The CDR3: CASSGTGGFYSYTF. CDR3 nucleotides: TGTGCCAGCTCCGGGACAGGGGGGTTTTATAGCTACACCTTC.

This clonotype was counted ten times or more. The CDR3 DNA follows: TGTGCCAGCAGTCTCACTAGCGGAACCGTTCTCACAGATACGCAGTATTTT. This encodes CASSLTSGTVLTDTQYF. The V gene is TRBV27, the J gene TRBJ2-3; 8 bases line up with TRBD2. The CDR3 is 17 residues long. Unmatched junction bases numbered 12, after V lost 5 bases and J lost 2 bases. Germline CDR1 reads MNHEY; CDR2 reads SMNVEV (reference sequence).

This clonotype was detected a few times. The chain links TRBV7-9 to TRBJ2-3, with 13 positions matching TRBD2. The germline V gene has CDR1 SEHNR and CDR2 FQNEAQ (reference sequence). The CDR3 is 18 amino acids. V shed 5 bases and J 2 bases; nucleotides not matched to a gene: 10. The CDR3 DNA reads TGTGCCAGCAGCAACGGACCGGGACTAGCGGGGATCACAGATACGCAGTATTTT. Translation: CASSNGPGLAGITDTQYF.

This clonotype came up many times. The CDR3 loop is CASSLSRNREAFF. CDR3 DNA: TGTGCCAGCAGTTTGTCCCGAAATCGTGAAGCTTTCTTT. V and J are TRBV6-1 and TRBJ1-1; no clear D. V was pared by 5 bases and J by 7 bases, with 14 bases between. The CDR3 is made up of 13 amino acids. CDR1 is MNHNS and CDR2 is SASEGT in the germline V gene.

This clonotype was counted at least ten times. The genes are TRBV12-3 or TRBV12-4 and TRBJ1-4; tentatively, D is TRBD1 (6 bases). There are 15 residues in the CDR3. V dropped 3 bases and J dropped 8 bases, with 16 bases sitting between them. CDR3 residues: CASSFYGGAREKLFF. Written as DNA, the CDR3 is TGTGCCAGCAGTTTTTACGGGGGGGCGCGAGAAAAACTGTTTTTT.

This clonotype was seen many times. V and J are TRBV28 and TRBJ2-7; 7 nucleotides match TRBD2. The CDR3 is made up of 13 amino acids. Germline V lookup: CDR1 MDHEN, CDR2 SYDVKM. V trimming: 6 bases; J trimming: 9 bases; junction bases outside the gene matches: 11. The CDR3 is CASSGTTITAQYF. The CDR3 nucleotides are TGTGCCAGCAGCGGGACTACGATAACTGCGCAGTACTTC.

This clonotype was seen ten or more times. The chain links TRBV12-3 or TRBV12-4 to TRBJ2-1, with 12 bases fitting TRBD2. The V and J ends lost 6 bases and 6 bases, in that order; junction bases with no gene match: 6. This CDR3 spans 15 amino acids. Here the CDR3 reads CASSSGLAGLNEQFF. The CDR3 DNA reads TGTGCCAGCAGCTCGGGACTAGCGGGCCTCAATGAGCAGTTCTTC.

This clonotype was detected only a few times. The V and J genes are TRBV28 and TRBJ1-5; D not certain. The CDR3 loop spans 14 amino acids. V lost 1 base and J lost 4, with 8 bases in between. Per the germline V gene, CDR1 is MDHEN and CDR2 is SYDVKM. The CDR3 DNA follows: TGTGCCAGCAGTTTATTGGGAGGGAATCAGCCCCAGCATTTT. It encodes CASSLLGGNQPQHF.

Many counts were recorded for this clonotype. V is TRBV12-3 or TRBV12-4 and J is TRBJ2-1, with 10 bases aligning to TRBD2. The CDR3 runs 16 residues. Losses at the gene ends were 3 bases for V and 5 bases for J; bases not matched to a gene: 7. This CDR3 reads CASSFSSGSSDNEQFF. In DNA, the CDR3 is TGTGCCAGCAGTTTTTCTAGCGGGAGTAGTGACAATGAGCAGTTCTTC.

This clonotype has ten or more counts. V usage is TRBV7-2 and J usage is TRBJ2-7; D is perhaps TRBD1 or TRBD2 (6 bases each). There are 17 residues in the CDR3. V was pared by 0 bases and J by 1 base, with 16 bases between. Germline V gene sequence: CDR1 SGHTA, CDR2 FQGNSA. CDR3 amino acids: CASSLAARLGGSYEQYF. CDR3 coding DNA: TGTGCCAGCAGCTTAGCTGCGCGTCTAGGGGGGTCCTACGAGCAGTACTTC.

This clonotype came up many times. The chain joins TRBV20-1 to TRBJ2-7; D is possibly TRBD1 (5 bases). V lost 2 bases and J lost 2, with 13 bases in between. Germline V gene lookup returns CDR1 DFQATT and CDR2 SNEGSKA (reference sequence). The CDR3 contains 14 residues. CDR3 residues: CSARSDKSTYEQYF. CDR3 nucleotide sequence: TGCAGTGCTAGATCGGACAAATCCACCTACGAGCAGTACTTC.

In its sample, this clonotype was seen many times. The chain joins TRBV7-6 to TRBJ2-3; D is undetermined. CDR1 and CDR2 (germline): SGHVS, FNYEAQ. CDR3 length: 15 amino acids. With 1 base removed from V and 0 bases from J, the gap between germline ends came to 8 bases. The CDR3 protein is CASSLGYSSTDTQYF. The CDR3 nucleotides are TGTGCCAGCAGCTTAGGCTACAGTAGCACAGATACGCAGTATTTT.

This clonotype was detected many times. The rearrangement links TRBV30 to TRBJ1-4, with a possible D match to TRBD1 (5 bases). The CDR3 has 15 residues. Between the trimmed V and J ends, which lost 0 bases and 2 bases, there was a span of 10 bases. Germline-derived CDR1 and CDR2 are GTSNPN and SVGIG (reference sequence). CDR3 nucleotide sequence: TGTGCCTGGAGTGTATTCCCAGGGACTAATGAAAAACTGTTTTTT. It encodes CAWSVFPGTNEKLFF.

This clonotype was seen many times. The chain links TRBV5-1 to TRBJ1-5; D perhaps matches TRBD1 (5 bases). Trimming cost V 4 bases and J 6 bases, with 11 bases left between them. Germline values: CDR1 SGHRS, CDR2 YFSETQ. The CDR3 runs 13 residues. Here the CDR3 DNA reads TGCGCCAGCAGCCAGGACACTTCTCAGCCCCAGCATTTT. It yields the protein CASSQDTSQPQHF.

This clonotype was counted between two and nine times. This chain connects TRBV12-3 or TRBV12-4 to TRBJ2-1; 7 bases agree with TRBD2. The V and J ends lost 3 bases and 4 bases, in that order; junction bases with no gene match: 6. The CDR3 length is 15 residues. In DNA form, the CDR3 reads TGTGCCAGCAGTTTCTCTAGCGGCTATTACAATGAGCAGTTCTTC. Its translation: CASSFSSGYYNEQFF.

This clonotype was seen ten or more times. CDR3 residues: CASSSNSYNEQFF. CDR3 nucleotides: TGTGCCAGCAGCTCTAACTCGTACAATGAGCAGTTCTTC. This chain connects TRBV7-9 to TRBJ2-1; D not resolved. CDR1 is SEHNR and CDR2 is FQNEAQ in the germline V gene (reference sequence). This CDR3 contains 13 residues. Trimming left V 4 bases short and J 4 bases short, with 8 bases between.

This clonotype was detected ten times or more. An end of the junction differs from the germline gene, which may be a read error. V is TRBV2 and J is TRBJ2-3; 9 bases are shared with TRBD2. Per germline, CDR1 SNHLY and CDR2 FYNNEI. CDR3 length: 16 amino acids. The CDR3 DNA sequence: TGTGCCTGCAGGAGTAGCGGGAGTGGGTGGACAGATACGCAGTATTTT. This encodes CACRSSGSGWTDTQYF. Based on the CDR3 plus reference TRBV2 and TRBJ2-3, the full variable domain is EPEVTQTPSHQVTQMGQEVILRCVPISNHLYFYWYRQILGQKVEFLVSFYNNEISEKSEIFDDQFSVERPDGSNFTLKIRSTKLEDSAMYFCACRSSGSGWTDTQYFGPGTRLTVL.

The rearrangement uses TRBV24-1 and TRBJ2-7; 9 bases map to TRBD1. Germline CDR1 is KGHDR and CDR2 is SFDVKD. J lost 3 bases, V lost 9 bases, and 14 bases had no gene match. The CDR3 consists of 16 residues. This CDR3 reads CATGKLNRDRVYEQYF. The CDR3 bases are TGTGCCACCGGTAAACTGAACCGGGACAGGGTCTACGAGCAGTACTTC.

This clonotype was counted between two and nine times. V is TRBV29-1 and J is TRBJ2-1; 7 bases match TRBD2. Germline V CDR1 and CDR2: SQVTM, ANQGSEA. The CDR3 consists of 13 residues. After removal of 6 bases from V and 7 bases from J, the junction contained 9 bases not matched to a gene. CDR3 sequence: CSVAPRSGNEQFF. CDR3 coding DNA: TGCAGCGTCGCCCCCCGTAGCGGGAATGAGCAGTTCTTC.

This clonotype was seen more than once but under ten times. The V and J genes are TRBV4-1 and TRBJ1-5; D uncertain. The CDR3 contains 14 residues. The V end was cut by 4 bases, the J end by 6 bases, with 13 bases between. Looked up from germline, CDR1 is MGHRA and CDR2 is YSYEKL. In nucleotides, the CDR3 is TGCGCCAGCAGCCCGACCGATCCACGTCAGCCCCAGCATTTT. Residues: CASSPTDPRQPQHF.

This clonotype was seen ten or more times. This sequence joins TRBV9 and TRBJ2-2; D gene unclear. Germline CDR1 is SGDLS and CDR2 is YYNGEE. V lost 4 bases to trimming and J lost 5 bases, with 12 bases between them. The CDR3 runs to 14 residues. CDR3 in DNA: TGTGCCAGCAGCTTACAGACCCAAACCGGGGAGCTGTTTTTT. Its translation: CASSLQTQTGELFF.

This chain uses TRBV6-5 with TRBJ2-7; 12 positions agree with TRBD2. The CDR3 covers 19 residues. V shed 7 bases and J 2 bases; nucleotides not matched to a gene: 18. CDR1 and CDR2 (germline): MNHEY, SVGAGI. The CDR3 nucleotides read TGTGCCAGCACATCCGCTTTTGGACTAGCGGGAAAGCCGGCCTACGAGCAGTACTTC. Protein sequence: CASTSAFGLAGKPAYEQYF.

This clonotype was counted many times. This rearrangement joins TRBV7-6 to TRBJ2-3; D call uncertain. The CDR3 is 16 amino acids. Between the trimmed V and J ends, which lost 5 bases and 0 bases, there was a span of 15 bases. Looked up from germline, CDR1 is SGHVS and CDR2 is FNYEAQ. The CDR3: CASSPGDFGSTDTQYF. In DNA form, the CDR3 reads TGTGCCAGCAGCCCTGGGGATTTCGGCAGCACAGATACGCAGTATTTT.

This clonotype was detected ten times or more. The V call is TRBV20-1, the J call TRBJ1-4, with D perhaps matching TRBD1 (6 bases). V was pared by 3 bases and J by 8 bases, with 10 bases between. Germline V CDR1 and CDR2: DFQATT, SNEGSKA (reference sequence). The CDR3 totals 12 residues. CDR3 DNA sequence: TGCAGTGCTAGCCAGGGGCCCGAAAAACTGTTTTTT. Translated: CSASQGPEKLFF.

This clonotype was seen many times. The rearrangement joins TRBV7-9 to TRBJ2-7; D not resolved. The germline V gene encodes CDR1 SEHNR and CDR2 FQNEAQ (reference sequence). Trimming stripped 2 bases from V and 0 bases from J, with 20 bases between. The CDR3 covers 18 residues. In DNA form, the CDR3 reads TGTGCCAGCAGCTTACGGTTCGGCGCAGATTTAAGCTCCTACGAGCAGTACTTC. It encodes CASSLRFGADLSSYEQYF.

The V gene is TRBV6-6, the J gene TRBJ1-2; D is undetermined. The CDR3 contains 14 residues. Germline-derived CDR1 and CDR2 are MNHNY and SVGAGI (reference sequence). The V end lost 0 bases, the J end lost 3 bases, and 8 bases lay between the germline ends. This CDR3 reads CASSYSRADYGYTF. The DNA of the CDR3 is TGTGCCAGCAGTTACTCGAGGGCTGACTATGGCTACACCTTC.

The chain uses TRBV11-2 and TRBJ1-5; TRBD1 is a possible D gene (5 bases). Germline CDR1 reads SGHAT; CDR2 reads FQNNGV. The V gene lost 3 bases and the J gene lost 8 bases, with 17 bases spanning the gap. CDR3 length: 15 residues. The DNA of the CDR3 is TGTGCCAGCAGCTTGGCGGCTACAGGTTTAAAGCCCCAGCATTTT. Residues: CASSLAATGLKPQHF. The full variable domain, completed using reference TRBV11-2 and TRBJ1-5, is EAGVAQSPRYKIIEKRQSVAFWCNPISGHATLYWYQQILGQGPKLLIQFQNNGVVDDSQLPKDRFSAERLKGVDSTLKIQPAKLEDSAVYLCASSLAATGLKPQHFGDGTRLSIL.

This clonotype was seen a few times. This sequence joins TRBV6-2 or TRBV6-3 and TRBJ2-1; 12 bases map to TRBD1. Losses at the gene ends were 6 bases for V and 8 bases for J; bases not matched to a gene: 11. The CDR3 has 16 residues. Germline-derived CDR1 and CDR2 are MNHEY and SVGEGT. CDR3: CASSAQGTGGEDEQFF. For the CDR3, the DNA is TGTGCCAGCAGCGCTCAGGGGACAGGGGGCGAGGATGAGCAGTTCTTC.